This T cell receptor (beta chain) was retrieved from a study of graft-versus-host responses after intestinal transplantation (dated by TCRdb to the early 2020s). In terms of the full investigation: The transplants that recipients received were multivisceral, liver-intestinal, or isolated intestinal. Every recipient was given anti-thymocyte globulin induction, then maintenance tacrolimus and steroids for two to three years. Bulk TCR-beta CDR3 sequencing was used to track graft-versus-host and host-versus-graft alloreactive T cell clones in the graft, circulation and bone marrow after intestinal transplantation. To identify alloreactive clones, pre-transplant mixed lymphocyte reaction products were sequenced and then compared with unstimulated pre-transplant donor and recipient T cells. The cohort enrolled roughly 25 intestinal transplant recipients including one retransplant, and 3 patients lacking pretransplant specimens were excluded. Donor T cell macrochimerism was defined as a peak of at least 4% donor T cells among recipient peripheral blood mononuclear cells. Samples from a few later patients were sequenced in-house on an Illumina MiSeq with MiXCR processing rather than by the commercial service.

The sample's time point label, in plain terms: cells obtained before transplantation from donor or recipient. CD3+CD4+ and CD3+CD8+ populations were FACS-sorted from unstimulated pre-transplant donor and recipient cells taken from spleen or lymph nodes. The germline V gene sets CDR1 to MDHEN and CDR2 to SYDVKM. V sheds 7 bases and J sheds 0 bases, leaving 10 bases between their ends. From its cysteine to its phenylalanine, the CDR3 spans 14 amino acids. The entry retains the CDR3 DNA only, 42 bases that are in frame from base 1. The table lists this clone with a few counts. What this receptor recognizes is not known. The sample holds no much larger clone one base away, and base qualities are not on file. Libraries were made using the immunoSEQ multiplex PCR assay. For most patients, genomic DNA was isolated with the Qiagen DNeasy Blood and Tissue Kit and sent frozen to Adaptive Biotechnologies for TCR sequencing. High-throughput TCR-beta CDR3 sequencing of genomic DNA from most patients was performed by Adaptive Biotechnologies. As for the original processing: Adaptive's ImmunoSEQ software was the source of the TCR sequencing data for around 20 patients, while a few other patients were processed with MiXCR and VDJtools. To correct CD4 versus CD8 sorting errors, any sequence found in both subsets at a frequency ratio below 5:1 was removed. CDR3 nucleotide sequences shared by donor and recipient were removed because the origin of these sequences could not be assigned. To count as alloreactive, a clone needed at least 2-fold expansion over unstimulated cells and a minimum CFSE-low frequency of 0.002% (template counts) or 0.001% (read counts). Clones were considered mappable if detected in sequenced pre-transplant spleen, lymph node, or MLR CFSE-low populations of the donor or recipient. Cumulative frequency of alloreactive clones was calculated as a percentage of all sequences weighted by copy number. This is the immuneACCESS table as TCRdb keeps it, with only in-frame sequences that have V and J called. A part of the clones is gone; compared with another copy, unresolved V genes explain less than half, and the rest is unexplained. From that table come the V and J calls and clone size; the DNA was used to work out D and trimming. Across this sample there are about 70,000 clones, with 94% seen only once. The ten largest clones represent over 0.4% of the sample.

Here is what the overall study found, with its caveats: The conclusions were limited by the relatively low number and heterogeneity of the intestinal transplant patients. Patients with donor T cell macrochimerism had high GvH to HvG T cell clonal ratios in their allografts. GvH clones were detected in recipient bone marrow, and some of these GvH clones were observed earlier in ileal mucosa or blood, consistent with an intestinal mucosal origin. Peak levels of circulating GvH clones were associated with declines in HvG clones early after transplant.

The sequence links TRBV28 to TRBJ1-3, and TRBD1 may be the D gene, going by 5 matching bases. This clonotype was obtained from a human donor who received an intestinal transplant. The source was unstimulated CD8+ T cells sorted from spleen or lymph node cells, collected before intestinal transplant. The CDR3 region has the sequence CASNRPLSGNTIYF. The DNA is TGTGCCAGCAACAGGCCACTCTCTGGAAACACCATATATTTT.